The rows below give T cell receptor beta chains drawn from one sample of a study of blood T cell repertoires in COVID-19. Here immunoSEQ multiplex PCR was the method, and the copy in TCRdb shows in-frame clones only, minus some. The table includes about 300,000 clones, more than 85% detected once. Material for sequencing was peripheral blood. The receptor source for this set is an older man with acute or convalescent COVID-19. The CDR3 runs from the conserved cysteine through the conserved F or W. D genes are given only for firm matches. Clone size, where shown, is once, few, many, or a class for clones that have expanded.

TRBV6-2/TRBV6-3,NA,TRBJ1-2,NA,TGTGCCAGCAGTAGGACACCCGCCATAGGCTACACCTTC,CASSRTPAIGYTF
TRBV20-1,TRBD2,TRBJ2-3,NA,TGCAGTGCTAGTGCTAGCGGTTTCACAGATACGCAGTATTTT,CSASASGFTDTQYF
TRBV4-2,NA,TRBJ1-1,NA,TGTGCCAGCAGCCAAGAATTTGCAGGGAACACTGAAGCTTTCTTT,CASSQEFAGNTEAFF
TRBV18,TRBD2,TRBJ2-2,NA,TGTGCCAGCTCACCAGCCAGCGGGGGGGCCGGCGGGGAGCTGTTTTTT,CASSPASGGAGGELFF
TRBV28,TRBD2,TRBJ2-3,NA,TGTGCCAGCAAAGGAAGCGGGGGGCCATTGCAGTATTTT,CASKGSGGPLQYF
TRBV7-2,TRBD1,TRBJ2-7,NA,TGTGCCAGCAGACGACAGGGGGGAGAATCCTACGAGCAGTACTTC,CASRRQGGESYEQYF
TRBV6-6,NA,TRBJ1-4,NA,TGTGCCAGCAGTTATGGACAGCTTTCTAATGAAAAACTGTTTTTT,CASSYGQLSNEKLFF
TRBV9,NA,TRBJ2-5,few,TGTGCCAGCAGCCCCTACCCAGGAAGACAAGAGACCCAGTACTTC,CASSPYPGRQETQYF
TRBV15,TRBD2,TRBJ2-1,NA,TGTGCCACCAGCAGAGATATGGGCGGGAGGGGACCCTCCTCCTACAATGAGCAGTTCTTC,CATSRDMGGRGPSSYNEQFF
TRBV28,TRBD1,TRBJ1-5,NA,TGTGCCAGCGGGTCGACAGGGACAAGCAATCAGCCCCAGCATTTT,CASGSTGTSNQPQHF
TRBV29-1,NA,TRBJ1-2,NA,TGCAGCGTTGACCGGGGGACGGGGACTGACTATGGCTACACCTTC,CSVDRGTGTDYGYTF
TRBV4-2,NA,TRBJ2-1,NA,TGTGCCAGCAGCCAGGTCCTTTCGCGGGAAAATGAGCAGTTCTTC,CASSQVLSRENEQFF
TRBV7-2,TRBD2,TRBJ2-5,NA,TGTGCCAGCAGTCGCCTTATTAGCGGGAGGCTCGAGACCCAGTACTTC,CASSRLISGRLETQYF
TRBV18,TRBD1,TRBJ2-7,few,TGTGCCAGCTCACCTGGGACAGTTTCCTACGAGCAGTACTTC,CASSPGTVSYEQYF
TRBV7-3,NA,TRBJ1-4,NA,TGTGCCAGCAGCTTAACCCCCACAGGGAATGAAAAACTGTTTTTT,CASSLTPTGNEKLFF
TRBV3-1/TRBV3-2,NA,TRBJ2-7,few,TGTGCCAGCAGCCGGCTAGGAGAGCAGTACTTC,CASSRLGEQYF
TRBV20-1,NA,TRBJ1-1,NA,TGCAGTGCTAGTAGACCCCGGGGGGGCACTGAAGCTTTCTTT,CSASRPRGGTEAFF
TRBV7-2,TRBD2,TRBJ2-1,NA,TGTGCCAGCAGCCCCCGGGCGACTAGCGGGATGAATGAGCAGTTCTTC,CASSPRATSGMNEQFF
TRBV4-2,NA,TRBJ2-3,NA,TGTGCCAGCAGCCAAGCGTCCCCCGGTGCGGGCGCTAGCACAGATACGCAGTATTTT,CASSQASPGAGASTDTQYF
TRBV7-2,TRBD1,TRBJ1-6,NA,TGTGCCAGCGGGCGGGGCCGACAGGGTGATAATTCACCCCTCCACTTT,CASGRGRQGDNSPLHF
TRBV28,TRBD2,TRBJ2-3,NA,TGTGCCAGCAGTTTTCTGACTAGCGGGGTGCCGGGGACGCAGTATTTT,CASSFLTSGVPGTQYF
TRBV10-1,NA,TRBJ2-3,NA,TGCGCCAGCAGTGACCCCGGGGATACGCAGTATTTT,CASSDPGDTQYF
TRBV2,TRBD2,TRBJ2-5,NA,TGTGCCAGCCGACGACTAGCGGGGGGGCCGGAGACCCAGTACTTC,CASRRLAGGPETQYF
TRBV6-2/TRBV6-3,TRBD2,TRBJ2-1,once,TGTGCCAGCAGCCCCCTCGAGCGGGGGGGCTCTAATCATCCGTTCTTC,CASSPLERGGSNHPFF
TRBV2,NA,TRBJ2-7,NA,TGTGCCAGCAGTGAGGTAGGGGGTTCGGACGAGCAGTACTTC,CASSEVGGSDEQYF
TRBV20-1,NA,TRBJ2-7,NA,TGCAGTGCTAGTTCCAGATTCGAGCAGTACTTC,CSASSRFEQYF
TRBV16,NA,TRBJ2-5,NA,TGTGCCAGCAGTCTTATAGATTCGGAGACCCAGTACTTC,CASSLIDSETQYF